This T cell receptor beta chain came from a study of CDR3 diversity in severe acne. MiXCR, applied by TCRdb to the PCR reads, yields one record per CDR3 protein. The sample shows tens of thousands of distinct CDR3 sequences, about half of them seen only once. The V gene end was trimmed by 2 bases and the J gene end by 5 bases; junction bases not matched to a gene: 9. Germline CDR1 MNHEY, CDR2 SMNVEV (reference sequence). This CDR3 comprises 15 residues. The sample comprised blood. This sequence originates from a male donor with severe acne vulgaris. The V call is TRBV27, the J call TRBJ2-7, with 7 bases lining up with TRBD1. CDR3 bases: TGTGCCAGCAGTTTAATACAGGGGAGTGCCCACGAGCAGTACTTC. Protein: CASSLIQGSAHEQYF.